The 32 T cell receptor beta chains below come from one sample, sequenced in a study of blood T cells in healthy people across ages. The use of a sample-barcoded 5' primer and a J-beta primer mix characterized a second PCR of roughly 6 to 11 cycles. TCRdb reprocessed the 5' RACE reads with MiXCR, giving one entry per CDR3 protein. The sample contains around 900,000 distinct CDR3 sequences, about 30% of which appear only once. Material for sequencing was blood. The origin of the receptors is a woman aged 80 or older in good health.

The chain employs TRBV20-1 and TRBJ1-6; 9 nucleotides line up with TRBD1. The CDR3 runs 14 residues. The germline gives CDR1 DFQATT, CDR2 SNEGSKA (reference sequence). Trimming cost V 1 base and J 7 bases; bases outside gene matches: 2. As DNA, the CDR3 is TGCAGTGCTAGAGCAGGGACAGGGAATTCACCCCTCCACTTT. The encoded protein is CSARAGTGNSPLHF.

The rearrangement links TRBV5-1 to TRBJ2-2; D unresolved. Trimming left V 2 bases short and J 7 bases short, with 18 bases between. In germline, CDR1 is SGHRS, CDR2 YFSETQ. The CDR3 runs 16 residues. Here the CDR3 reads CASSFWETALGGELFF. As DNA, the CDR3 is TGCGCCAGCAGCTTCTGGGAAACAGCCCTTGGCGGGGAGCTGTTTTTT.

About this clonotype: This may come from a read error, since a much larger clone is one base off. This chain links TRBV7-2 with TRBJ2-1; 12 positions match TRBD2. V trimming: 2 bases; J trimming: 6 bases; junction bases outside the gene matches: 11. The CDR3 has 18 residues. Germline assignment: CDR1 SGHTA and CDR2 FQGNSA. The CDR3 DNA sequence: TGTACCAGCAGCTTATACTCTAGCGGGGGGGCCTCGAGCAATGAGCAGTTCTTC. Protein product: CTSSLYSSGGASSNEQFF.

This chain links TRBV5-5 with TRBJ2-5; 7 bases are shared with TRBD1. The V gene's germline CDR1 is SGHKS and CDR2 YYEKEE (reference sequence). V dropped 3 bases and J dropped 2; count of bases not matched to a gene: 10. The CDR3 contains 16 residues. The CDR3 is CASSWQSGTAQETQYF. CDR3 sequence (DNA): TGTGCCAGCAGCTGGCAGAGTGGGACAGCACAAGAGACCCAGTACTTC. The full variable domain, in which reference TRBV5-5 and TRBJ2-5 provide the parts outside the CDR3, is DAGVTQSPTHLIKTRGQQVTLRCSPISGHKSVSWYQQVLGQGPQFIFQYYEKEERGRGNFPDRFSARQFPNYSSELNVNALLLGDSALYLCASSWQSGTAQETQYFGPGTRLLVL.

Note on this clonotype: An end of the junction does not agree with germline; a read error may underlie this. The chain recombines TRBV14 with TRBJ2-3, with 16 bases lining up with TRBD2. The CDR3 consists of 19 residues. Germline lookup yields CDR1 SGHDN and CDR2 FVKESK. DNA of the CDR3: TGTGCCAGCAGCCGATACGGGACTAGCGGGGGGGCCCGGACAGATGCGCAGTATTTT. As protein: CASSRYGTSGGARTDAQYF.

As for this clonotype: A much larger clonotype is one base distant, so this may be a read error. The chain links TRBV12-3 or TRBV12-4 to TRBJ2-3; tentatively, D is TRBD1 or TRBD2 (6 bases each). The CDR3 extends over 14 amino acids. This CDR3 is CASSLSGGPDMQYF. CDR3 nucleotides: TGTGCCAGCAGTTTATCCGGGGGCCCAGATATGCAGTATTTT.

The chain links TRBV9 to TRBJ1-2; possible D gene TRBD1, 5 bases. The V end lost 4 bases, the J end lost 7 bases, and 17 bases lay between the germline ends. CDR1 SGDLS and CDR2 YYNGEE come from the germline V gene. The CDR3 totals 14 residues. The DNA of the CDR3 is TGTGCCAGCAGCCTGTCGGACATACCTGGTGGCTACACCTTC. Protein: CASSLSDIPGGYTF.

This clonotype was seen more than once but under ten times. The V and J genes are TRBV25-1 and TRBJ1-6, with 9 bases lining up with TRBD1. The germline V gene encodes CDR1 MGHDK and CDR2 SYGVNS. The J segment lost 7 bases and the V segment lost 1 base, leaving 8 bases of the junction unmatched. The CDR3 runs 17 residues. The CDR3 is CASSESTGGWKNSPLHF. CDR3 DNA sequence: TGTGCCAGCAGTGAATCCACAGGGGGCTGGAAGAATTCACCCCTCCACTTT.

Only a few counts were recorded for this clonotype. The gene calls are TRBV7-2 and TRBJ1-1, with 9 nucleotides matching TRBD1. The CDR3 contains 15 residues. The germline V gene encodes CDR1 SGHTA and CDR2 FQGNSA. With V trimmed by 5 bases and J by 1 base, 5 bases remained unmatched. CDR3 sequence: CASSNRQGENTEAFF. Written as DNA, the CDR3 is TGTGCCAGCAGCAACCGACAGGGGGAGAACACTGAAGCTTTCTTT.

As to this clonotype: Here the CDR3 omits its conserved ending phenylalanine or tryptophan, so a read error is the likely source. Because the CDR3's place on the DNA is in doubt, the DNA is left out and the CDR3 is given as listed by TCRdb. This rearrangement joins TRBV12-3 or TRBV12-4 to TRBJ2-3; the table's TRBD1 call for D was not verified on the DNA. The CDR3 has 14 amino acids, counting both end residues. The CDR3 here is CASSLRGTTDTQYS.

This clonotype showed up just a few times. This rearrangement joins TRBV30 to TRBJ2-2, with 7 bases lining up with TRBD1. The CDR3 totals 14 residues. Germline V gene lookup returns CDR1 GTSNPN and CDR2 SVGIG (reference sequence). The trim removed 5 bases at V and 3 bases at J, leaving 6 bases unmatched. The CDR3 DNA sequence: TGTGCCTGGGGATTAGGACAGGACACCGGGGAGCTGTTTTTT. Its translation: CAWGLGQDTGELFF. Based on the CDR3 plus reference TRBV30 and TRBJ2-2, the full variable domain is SQTIHQWPATLVQPVGSPLSLECTVEGTSNPNLYWYRQAAGRGLQLLFYSVGIGQISSEVPQNLSASRPQDRQFILSSKKLLLSDSGFYLCAWGLGQDTGELFFGEGSRLTVL.

This clonotype was found a few times. The chain carries TRBV4-3 and TRBJ2-1; D may be TRBD1 (6 bases). The end of the DNA is better explained by TRBJ2-7, so the J call may be wrong. This CDR3 is 17 amino acids long. Per the germline V gene, CDR1 is LGHNA and CDR2 is YSLEER. The CDR3 DNA reads TGCGCCAGCAGCCAAGGGCTTCAAGGGGGTTCCTACAATGAGCAGTACTTC. Amino acids: CASSQGLQGGSYNEQYF.

The chain has TRBV12-3 or TRBV12-4 and TRBJ1-4; unclear D gene. The CDR3 consists of 15 residues. Deletions cut 10 bases from V and 0 bases from J, with 15 bases between. CDR3 coding DNA: TGTGCCACGGTATCGGCCGGGACAACTAATGAAAAACTGTTTTTT. Translation gives CATVSAGTTNEKLFF.

This clonotype was seen a few times. J is TRBJ1-6 and V is TRBV28, with D hard to call. The CDR3 runs to 17 residues. Trimming stripped 7 bases from V and 9 bases from J, with 25 bases between. CDR1 is MDHEN, CDR2 SYDVKM, per germline. Written as DNA, the CDR3 is TGTGCCAGCACCGAAGAAGGGCCTTGGGGTTACATTTCACCCCTCCACTTT. Amino acids: CASTEEGPWGYISPLHF.

J is TRBJ1-4 and V is TRBV7-9; D unresolved. Trimming removed 10 bases from V and 3 bases from J, with 12 bases in between. Germline assignment: CDR1 SEHNR and CDR2 FQNEAQ (reference sequence). This CDR3 is 13 amino acids long. The CDR3 region is CAIRDEANEKLFF. In DNA form, the CDR3 reads TGTGCCATACGAGACGAAGCTAATGAAAAACTGTTTTTT.

This clonotype was seen at least ten times. The chain has TRBV7-2 and TRBJ2-7; 8 nucleotides align to TRBD2. The germline V gene has CDR1 SGHTA and CDR2 FQGNSA. This CDR3 contains 15 residues. The trim removed 10 bases at V and 2 bases at J, leaving 13 bases unmatched. CDR3 DNA sequence: TGTGCCACCACACTACCGGACGGGGGGGCCTACGAGCAGTACTTC. Encoded protein: CATTLPDGGAYEQYF.

There are a few counts of this clonotype. This may come from a read error, since a much larger clone is one base off. The CDR3: CASSYSARAGVTYEQYF. DNA of the CDR3: TGTGCCAGCAGTTACTCGGCCCGGGCAGGGGTGACCTACGAGCAGTACTTC. The genes are TRBV6-2 or TRBV6-3 and TRBJ2-7; D possibly corresponds to TRBD1 (6 bases). Trimming removed 0 bases at V and 2 bases at J, with 17 bases between. This CDR3 has 17 residues. Germline values: CDR1 MNHEY, CDR2 SVGEGT.

This chain connects TRBV28 to TRBJ1-1; D ambiguous. CDR1 MDHEN and CDR2 SYDVKM come from the germline V gene. V dropped 5 bases and J dropped 1 base, with 11 bases sitting between them. The CDR3 extends over 14 amino acids. CDR3 region: CASSRVIGNTEAFF. The CDR3 region has the DNA TGTGCCAGCAGTCGGGTCATCGGGAACACTGAAGCTTTCTTT.

The chain is built from TRBV28 and TRBJ2-3, with 11 bases fitting TRBD1. Per the germline V gene, CDR1 is MDHEN and CDR2 is SYDVKM. The CDR3 has 14 residues. The ends lost 9 bases at V and 4 bases at J; junction bases unmatched: 6. The CDR3 region is CASKPGQGADTQYF. The CDR3 DNA follows: TGTGCCAGTAAACCGGGACAGGGGGCAGATACGCAGTATTTT.

This clonotype has ten or more counts. J is TRBJ1-2 and V is TRBV20-1, with no clear D. From germline, CDR1 is DFQATT and CDR2 SNEGSKA (reference sequence). The germline V and J ends were trimmed by 6 bases and 0 bases, with 14 bases remaining between them. The CDR3 covers 14 residues. In DNA, the CDR3 is TGCAGTGCCGTCAAGACCGAAGCTAACTATGGCTACACCTTC. Its protein product is CSAVKTEANYGYTF.

With regard to this clonotype: A much larger clone differs by one base, so this may be a read error. The chain carries TRBV12-3 or TRBV12-4 and TRBJ1-1; a weak D match, TRBD1 (6 bases). CDR3 length: 14 amino acids. This chain's CDR3 is CANSLAGVGTEAFF. Here the CDR3 DNA reads TGTGCCAACAGTTTGGCAGGGGTCGGCACTGAAGCTTTCTTT.

The rearrangement joins TRBV5-6 to TRBJ1-2, with 10 bases matching TRBD1. Losses at the gene ends were 4 bases for V and 4 bases for J; bases not matched to a gene: 16. Germline values: CDR1 SGHDT, CDR2 YYEEEE. The CDR3 spans 18 residues. The CDR3 loop reads CASSPPGDRGMEGYGYTF. In DNA form, the CDR3 reads TGTGCCAGCAGCCCTCCCGGGGACAGGGGCATGGAGGGCTATGGCTACACCTTC.

This clonotype was counted a few times. The V gene is TRBV20-1, the J gene TRBJ2-7, with D possibly being TRBD1 (8 bases). The germline V gene has CDR1 DFQATT and CDR2 SNEGSKA (reference sequence). CDR3 length: 14 residues. The V end lost 5 bases, the J end lost 7 bases, and 21 bases lay between the germline ends. Written as DNA, the CDR3 is TGCAGTGCTCCCGGGGGGCAGGGGGCTCGGGAGCAGTACTTC. It is translated as CSAPGGQGAREQYF.

Only a few counts were recorded for this clonotype. This clone may be a read error of a much larger clone one base away. The rearrangement links TRBV29-1 to TRBJ2-5, with unresolved D. The germline CDR1 and CDR2 sequences are SQVTM and ANQGSEA. Deletions cut 4 bases from V and 2 bases from J, with 17 bases between. This CDR3 has 15 residues. In DNA, the CDR3 is TGCAGCGTTGTTGGCAGGATAATGAGACAAGAGACCCAGTACTTC. Translating gives CSVVGRIMRQETQYF.

The rearrangement uses TRBV6-1 and TRBJ1-1; D is unresolved. Germline loops: CDR1 MNHNS, CDR2 SASEGT. The V and J ends lost 2 bases and 6 bases respectively, with 16 bases between them. This CDR3 is 15 amino acids long. CDR3 DNA sequence: TGTGCCAGCAGTGAATTAGCTGGAGAGAAGGCTGAAGCTTTCTTT. This translates into CASSELAGEKAEAFF.

The CDR3 nucleotides read TGCGCCAGCAGCCCGTTGGGGAGCTCCTACGAGCAGTACTTC. It encodes CASSPLGSSYEQYF. This sequence joins TRBV5-1 and TRBJ2-7; maybe TRBD2 (5 bases). V was clipped by 4 bases and J by 0 bases, with 11 bases between them. The length of the CDR3 is 14 residues. Germline-derived CDR1 and CDR2 are SGHRS and YFSETQ.

The J gene is TRBJ2-1, the V gene TRBV7-8; the match to TRBD1 covers 9 bases. V lost 6 bases, J lost 5 bases, and 5 bases stayed unmatched. Germline CDR1 SGHVS, CDR2 FQNEAQ. The CDR3 contains 14 residues. DNA for the CDR3: TGTGCCAGCAGTAGGGGACAGGGCAACAATGAGCAGTTCTTC. Translating it yields CASSRGQGNNEQFF. The entire variable domain, with the rest obtained from reference TRBV7-8 and TRBJ2-1, is as follows: GAGVSQSPRYKVAKRGQDVALRCDPISGHVSLFWYQQALGQGPEFLTYFQNEAQLDKSGLPSDRFFAERPEGSVSTLKIQRTQQEDSAVYLCASSRGQGNNEQFFGPGTRLTVL.

This clonotype was detected a few times. This could be a read error, since a much larger clone is one nucleotide away. V and J are TRBV5-1 and TRBJ2-7, with D maybe TRBD1 (6 bases). The CDR3 runs 13 residues. The germline V gene encodes CDR1 SGHRS and CDR2 YFSETQ. V was shortened by 4 bases and J by 5 bases, with 13 bases between the two germline ends. For the CDR3, the DNA is TGCGCCAGCAGCAGAGGCAGGGACAACGAGCAGTACTTC. Translating it yields CASSRGRDNEQYF.

This sequence joins TRBV20-1 and TRBJ2-3, with D hard to call. Trimming stripped 1 base from V and 3 bases from J, with 2 bases between. This CDR3 contains 11 residues. Germline V CDR1 and CDR2: DFQATT, SNEGSKA (reference sequence). The CDR3 is CSARGTDTQYF. The CDR3 coding sequence is TGCAGTGCTAGAGGTACAGATACGCAGTATTTT.

This chain joins TRBV10-3 and TRBJ2-1, with 7 positions matching TRBD2. Looked up from germline, CDR1 is ENHRY and CDR2 is SYGVKD. V was pared by 3 bases and J by 3 bases, with 5 bases of the junction left unmatched. This CDR3 is 15 amino acids long. The CDR3, as DNA: TGTGCCATCAGTGACTCTAAGCGGGGCTACAATGAGCAGTTCTTC. Amino acids: CAISDSKRGYNEQFF.

The sample holds many counts of this clonotype. This rearrangement joins TRBV20-1 to TRBJ1-2; D is uncertain. CDR1 and CDR2 from the germline V gene are DFQATT and SNEGSKA (reference sequence). With 3 bases removed from V and 7 bases from J, the gap between germline ends came to 9 bases. This CDR3 has 11 amino acids. CDR3 in amino acids: CSASDVGGYTF. CDR3 bases: TGCAGTGCTAGTGATGTGGGTGGCTACACCTTC.

As for this clonotype: Germline is not matched at one junction end, which may reflect a read error. The V gene is TRBV27, the J gene TRBJ1-2; D remains ambiguous. Germline assignment: CDR1 MNHEY and CDR2 SMNVEV (reference sequence). There are 16 residues in the CDR3. Here the CDR3 reads CASSPRAGSANYSYTF. CDR3 sequence (DNA): TGTGCCAGCAGTCCGCGAGCGGGATCGGCTAACTATAGCTACACCTTC.